Included here is one TCR beta chain sequence, with context. This sample stems from a study of blood T cell repertoires in COVID-19. V lost 5 bases, J lost 3 bases, and 9 bases stayed unmatched. Germline lookup yields CDR1 LNHDA and CDR2 SQIVND (reference sequence). CDR3 length: 15 amino acids. As processed by the authors: Scientists estimated how many nucleated cells there were by amplifying reference gene primers. Measured with immunoSEQ multiplex PCR; TCRdb has only the in-frame clones, and not every one. Clone size and the V and J calls come from that table; the DNA yielded D and trimming. The sample yields 200,000 to 300,000 clones, about four fifths seen once.

Sequencing used peripheral blood. The chain joins TRBV19 to TRBJ1-2; the match to TRBD1 covers 7 bases. This TCR was recovered from a woman aged 80 or over with acute or convalescent COVID-19. This CDR3 reads CASSSYLGQDYGYTF. For the CDR3, the DNA is TGTGCCAGTAGTTCTTATTTAGGACAGGACTATGGCTACACCTTC.